The present T cell receptor (beta chain) was sequenced within a study of spatial heterogeneity in lung cancer (dated by TCRdb to the late 2010s). General notes on the study: Beta-chain transcripts were consistently detected in greater numbers than alpha-chain transcripts, which likely reflects a higher abundance of beta-chain transcripts. In the raw uncorrected reads, each unique combination of TCR and UMI appeared on average more than ten times. In tumor regions, TCR transcript counts showed a strong correlation with a T cell transcriptional module score derived from matched bulk RNA-seq. The study linked features of the TCR repertoire to counts of nonsynonymous mutations, which were determined by whole-exome sequencing of tumor tissue. At surgery, 200 to 250 tumor regions, around 68 matched nontumor lung samples and 56 PBMC samples were TCR-sequenced for both alpha and beta chains. In non-small cell lung cancer, the study quantitatively compared TCR alpha and beta repertoires across several tumor regions, matched nontumor lung, and blood.

The method behind the library was 5' RACE. The sequencer listed for this sample is NextSeq 500. The TCR library protocol attached a unique molecular identifier to each TCR cDNA molecule to allow correction of PCR and sequencing errors. The original pipeline was this. TCR identification, UMI-based error correction and CDR3 extraction were performed with Decombinator tools. Expanded TCRs were defined as those above a frequency of 2 per 1,000, corresponding to the top 1% of the tumor frequency distribution. Expanded tumor TCRs were classed as regional if statistically deemed absent (corrected P<0.05) from at least one tumor region, otherwise ubiquitous. Renyi diversity was computed with the R vegan package after each repertoire had been subsampled 100 times to 5,000 TCRs. To build CDR3 similarity networks, amino acid triplet string-kernel similarity was used, and CDR3s were connected when their pairwise similarity was above 0.82. Starting from the raw public reads, TCRdb applied fastp trimming at Q25, assembled clones with MiXCR and retained in-frame beta chains. Every CDR3 protein is listed once, alongside the most common genes and DNA of its rows. TCRdb assigned the V and J calls; the authors' analysis was not used. The sample data list 4,500 to 5,000 distinct CDR3 sequences, and 8.4% of these were observed just once. Roughly 16% of the sample goes to the ten largest clones.

Sample time point, as interpreted from the label and publication: sample taken at primary tumor resection. Samples were obtained from approximately 77 patients with early-stage, untreated non-small cell lung cancer from the lung TRACERx cohort. For TCR sequencing, whole RNA was extracted from tumor and nontumor lung tissue, or from cryopreserved PBMC samples, and no cell sorting was done. Patients were selected for TCR sequencing only if sufficient RNA was available from at least two tumor regions. Tumor and adjacent nontumor lung specimens were reviewed by a lung pathologist before selection. Comments on this clonotype: Its antigen target is currently unknown. No clone much larger than this one lies a single base away; base qualities are absent.

On the study overall, not on this receptor specifically: Confirming at a functional level the hypothesis that regional TCRs recognize regional mutations was considered to require additional single-cell paired TCR alpha and beta sequencing. A correlation was observed between the number of expanded intratumoral alpha and beta TCRs and the tumor nonsynonymous mutation count. Estimated TCR-seq coverage of tumor T cells was only roughly 7% for alpha chains and around 13% for beta chains. Counts of ubiquitous and regional expanded TCRs were found to correlate with counts of ubiquitous and regional nonsynonymous mutations, respectively.

Taken from the germline V gene, the CDR1 and CDR2 loops are SGHNT and YENEEA. CDR3 length: 17 amino acids, cysteine to phenylalanine. Only CDR3 DNA is held: 51 bases, read in frame from base 1. At the junction V is shortened by 0 bases and J by 4 bases; bases outside the gene matches: 1. The starting material was lung tumor tissue, obtained at surgery. The chain uses TRBV11-3 and TRBJ2-1; 15 bases in the junction line up with TRBD2. This TCR came from a female donor with early-stage non-small cell lung cancer. The sequenced DNA: TGTGCCAGCAGCTTAGAAGGGACTAGCGGGGGGTACAATGAGCAGTTCTTC. It translates to CASSLEGTSGGYNEQFF. Supplemented by the reference TRBV11-3 and TRBJ2-1 proteins around the CDR3, the complete variable domain is EAGVVQSPRYKIIEKKQPVAFWCNPISGHNTLYWYLQNLGQGPELLIRYENEEAVDDSQLPKDRFSAERLKGVDSTLKIQPAELGDSAVYLCASSLEGTSGGYNEQFFGPGTRLTVL.